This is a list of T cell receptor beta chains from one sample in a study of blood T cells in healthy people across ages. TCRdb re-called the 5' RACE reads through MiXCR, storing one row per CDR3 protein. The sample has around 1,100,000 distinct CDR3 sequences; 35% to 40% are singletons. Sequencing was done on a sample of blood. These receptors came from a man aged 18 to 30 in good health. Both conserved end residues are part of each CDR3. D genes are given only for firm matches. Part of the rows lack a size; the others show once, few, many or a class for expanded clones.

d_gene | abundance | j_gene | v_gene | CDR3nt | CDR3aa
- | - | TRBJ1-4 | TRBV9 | TGTGCCTGCAGCGGTGGGGGAACTAATGAAAAACTGTTTTTT | CACSGGGTNEKLFF
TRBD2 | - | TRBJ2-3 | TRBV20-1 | TGCGGTGCTACGAGCGATAGCGGGGATCCCACAGATACGCAGTATTTT | CGATSDSGDPTDTQYF
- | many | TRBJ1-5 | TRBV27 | TGTGCCAGCAGTTTACCAGTGACAGATCCTCAGCCCCAGCATTTT | CASSLPVTDPQPQHF
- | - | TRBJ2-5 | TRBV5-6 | TGTGCCAGCAGCTTTCCGGGTCAGACCAATGAGCAGTACTTC | CASSFPGQTNEQYF
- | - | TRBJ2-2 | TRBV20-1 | TGCAGTGTGAGTCACCTAAACACCGGGGAGCTGTTTTTT | CSVSHLNTGELFF
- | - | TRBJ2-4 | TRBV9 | TGTGCCAGCAGCGTAGAGCTAGCCCCAAACATTCAGTACTTC | CASSVELAPNIQYF
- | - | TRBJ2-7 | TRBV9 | TGTGCCAGCAACGCGGGGACTGCCGGATACGAGCAGTACTTC | CASNAGTAGYEQYF
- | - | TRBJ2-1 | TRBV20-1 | TGCAGTGCCCCAGCTGTTACTGTCAGCTCCTACAATGAGCAGTTCTTC | CSAPAVTVSSYNEQFF
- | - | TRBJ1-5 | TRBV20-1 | TGCAGTGCTAGAGCGGGAGCGGGCAATCAGCCCCAGCATTTT | CSARAGAGNQPQHF
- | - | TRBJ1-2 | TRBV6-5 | TGTGCCAGCAGAACACAGCCTAACTATGGCTACACCTTC | CASRTQPNYGYTF
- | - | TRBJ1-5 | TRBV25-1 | TGTGCCACCCAGCGGCGGGACACCACATATAGCAATCAGCCCCAGCATTTT | CATQRRDTTYSNQPQHF
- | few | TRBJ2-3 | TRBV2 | TGTGCCAGCACCGATCTGCTAGACTACAGCACAGATACGCAGTATTTT | CASTDLLDYSTDTQYF
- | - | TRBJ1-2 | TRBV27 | TGTGCCAGCAGCAACACCAGATACTACTATGGCTACACCTTC | CASSNTRYYYGYTF
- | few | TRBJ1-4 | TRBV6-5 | TGTGCCAGTCAGGACAGTTTGGCAGGAAAACTGTTTTTT | CASQDSLAGKLFF
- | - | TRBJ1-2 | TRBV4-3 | TGCGCCAGCAGCCAAGACAGGGCTTTTTCCTATGGCTACACCTTC | CASSQDRAFSYGYTF
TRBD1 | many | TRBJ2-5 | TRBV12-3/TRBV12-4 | TGTGCCAGCAGTCTAAACGACAGGGTTGCGACCCAGTACTTC | CASSLNDRVATQYF